The sequence of this T cell receptor (beta chain) was determined in a study of Graves' ophthalmopathy and Graves' hyperthyroidism listed by TCRdb under 2018. Turning to the overall study: Peripheral blood was collected at initial diagnosis, before any treatment. The study used TCR beta repertoire signatures to distinguish Graves' ophthalmopathy from Graves' hyperthyroidism and to predict progression to ophthalmopathy. In total, some 130 blood samples were TCR-sequenced: 43 ophthalmopathy, approximately 80 hyperthyroidism and some 17 hyperthyroidism-to-ophthalmopathy patients. A discovery set of about a hundred patients (43 ophthalmopathy, 57 stable hyperthyroidism) was enrolled to explore V-J signatures distinguishing ophthalmopathy from hyperthyroidism. An independent validation cohort was composed of around 19 hyperthyroidism patients and roughly 16 patients who later progressed from hyperthyroidism to ophthalmopathy. In about six hyperthyroidism patients, the T-cell repertoires found in thyroid tissue were compared with those found in blood. After sampling, hyperthyroidism patients received methimazole starting at 30 mg daily, and ophthalmopathy patients received high-dose intravenous methylprednisolone.

Patients with ophthalmopathy had moderately to severely active disease, with a Clinical Activity Score of 3 or more, a NOSPECS grade of 4 or more, and a disease duration of less than 3 months. Anyone with other autoimmune diseases, uncontrolled infections, pregnancy or lactation was excluded from the study. Clinical symptoms, serum thyroxine, TRAb, thyroid ultrasound and orbital computed tomography formed the basis of the diagnosis. PBMCs were isolated from 8 to 10 ml of fresh peripheral blood by Ficoll-Paque density gradient centrifugation. Total RNA was extracted using Trizol reagent, and RNA quality was checked on an Agilent 2100 Bioanalyzer. Looking up the germline V gene yields CDR1 ENHRY and CDR2 SYGVKD. Trimming at the junction amounts to 10 bases on V and 4 bases on J, and the germline ends lie 11 bases apart. The CDR3 numbers 13 residues from cysteine through phenylalanine. Just the 39-base CDR3 DNA is kept, in frame starting at base 1.

Notes on this clonotype: The antigen this receptor binds is unknown. No base qualities exist here, and no much larger clone lies one base off it.

TCR beta CDR3 regions were amplified from RNA transcripts for repertoire sequencing. A first-round RT-PCR used HTBI primers with the Qiagen OneStep RT-PCR kit, followed by a second-round multiplex PCR, size selection and purification. The libraries underwent paired-end sequencing with 100 bp reads on an Illumina HiSeq2000. In the source study's methods: SOAPnuke was used to process the reads, removing any read that contained adapters or uncalled bases, had a mean Phred below 15, or lacked an exact match to the constant primer or identifier. COPE v1.2.5 was used to merge the high-quality paired reads. Each unique nucleotide sequence was treated as a clonotype, and MiTCR v1.1 was used to align the clonotypes to the IMGT TRB V, D and J references. The analysis was limited to V-J combinations with a frequency above 0.0001, which together covered approximately 99% of repertoires. For each V-J combination, a TCR clonal expansion and chaos score was defined as F50 clonal expansion divided by the chaos observed in the TCRdist matrix. Welch's t-statistics and random forest were used to narrow the features down to about twelve V-J combinations, which were then fed into a naive Bayes classifier. Thyroid-blood repertoire similarity was quantified with the Morisita-Horn index. TCRdb reprocessing: public reads trimmed at Q25 with fastp, clones called with MiXCR, in-frame beta chains kept. Each entry is one CDR3 protein sequence, shown with its most common DNA and genes. TCRdb's processing, not the authors' own work, is the source of the V and J calls. This sample gives about 660,000 distinct CDR3 sequences in total; just over 40% of them show up just once. The ten largest account for 3.3% of the sample.

Beyond this particular receptor, the publication reports: Sample size was not statistically predetermined, and group allocation was not concealed from the investigators. In cross-validation, the 13-signature model distinguished ophthalmopathy from stable hyperthyroidism with roughly 90% sensitivity and around 81% specificity, and in the test set the corresponding values were 80% and 75%. In validation, the model predicted ophthalmopathy progression with about 70% sensitivity and approximately 78% specificity; roughly 12 predicted patients were CT-confirmed with GO in a median of approximately 6.5 months. Most expanded thyroid clonotypes with a frequency above 0.001 also appeared in blood, which suggests that blood repertoires may reflect the immune response in the thyroid.

This clonotype was obtained from an adult man with Graves' ophthalmopathy. The chain is made from TRBV10-3 and TRBJ2-6; the D segment might be TRBD1 or TRBD2, since each matches 5 bases. Source material: peripheral blood. The DNA reads TGTGCCACTGGGAGACAGGGGGCCAACGTCCTGACTTTC. The translation is CATGRQGANVLTF.